The rows below give T cell receptor beta chains drawn from one sample of a study of OX40 agonist ivuxolimab in advanced cancers. Here immunoSEQ multiplex PCR was the method, and the copy in TCRdb shows in-frame clones only, minus some. Of about 23,000 clones in the sample, about 85% were seen once. Here the sequenced sample was CD4+ or CD8+ T cells sorted from blood, taken in a trial of the OX40 agonist ivuxolimab. The source is an adult with an advanced solid tumor such as melanoma, head and neck, liver or kidney cancer. Each CDR3 is given with its conserved first and last residue. D genes are given only for firm matches. Part of the rows lack a size; the others show once, few, many or a class for expanded clones.

TRBD2,TRBV6-4,14,TRBJ2-1,.,CASSQTSGGHEQFF,TGTGCCAGCAGCCAGACTAGCGGGGGCCATGAGCAGTTCTTC
TRBD2,TRBV5-8,16,TRBJ2-2,.,CASSPGLAGVSGELFF,TGTGCCAGCAGCCCTGGACTAGCGGGAGTTTCCGGGGAGCTGTTTTTT
TRBD1,TRBV7-8,14,TRBJ2-7,.,CASSGGNRGDEQYF,TGTGCCAGCAGCGGAGGAAACAGGGGGGATGAGCAGTACTTC
.,TRBV18,14,TRBJ1-3,once,CASSPTDSGNTIYF,TGTGCCAGCTCACCAACAGACTCTGGAAACACCATATATTTT
.,TRBV11-2,16,TRBJ2-6,once,CASSLQGSSGANVLTF,TGTGCCAGCAGCCTCCAGGGTAGCTCTGGGGCCAACGTCCTGACTTTC
.,TRBV6-6,13,TRBJ1-4,once,CASRERPKEKLFF,TGTGCCAGCAGGGAACGACCGAAGGAAAAACTGTTTTTT
.,TRBV4-1,13,TRBJ2-5,.,CASSRLLPETQYF,TGCGCCAGCAGCCGCCTCTTGCCAGAGACCCAGTACTTC
.,TRBV5-1,14,TRBJ2-1,.,CASSLDLPWNEQFF,TGCGCCAGCAGCTTGGACCTCCCTTGGAATGAGCAGTTCTTC
TRBD1,TRBV10-3,15,TRBJ2-5,.,CAIRGDRGDQETQYF,TGTGCCATCAGAGGGGACAGGGGTGATCAAGAGACCCAGTACTTC
.,TRBV25-1,14,TRBJ1-1,.,CASSEFHSTTEAFF,TGTGCCAGCAGTGAATTCCACAGCACCACTGAAGCTTTCTTT
TRBD2,TRBV5-1,20,TRBJ2-3,.,CASSLVLKSGTPSSTDTQYF,TGCGCCAGCAGCTTGGTACTTAAGAGCGGGACTCCCTCTAGCACAGATACGCAGTATTTT
TRBD1,TRBV5-1,14,TRBJ2-7,.,CASSFQGVGYEQYF,TGCGCCAGCAGCTTTCAGGGGGTCGGCTACGAGCAGTACTTC
.,TRBV4-3,17,TRBJ2-1,.,CASSQVSGSSSYNEQFF,TGCGCCAGCAGCCAGGTTAGCGGATCGAGCTCCTACAATGAGCAGTTCTTC
TRBD1,TRBV4-3,15,TRBJ2-7,.,CASRLYGTEIYEQYF,TGCGCCAGCAGGCTATACGGGACAGAAATCTACGAGCAGTACTTC
.,TRBV19,15,TRBJ1-1,.,CASSKIQVVNTEAFF,TGTGCCAGTAGCAAAATACAGGTGGTGAACACTGAAGCTTTCTTT
.,TRBV14,13,TRBJ1-6,.,CASSQERSSPLHF,TGTGCCAGCAGCCAAGAAAGGAGTTCACCCCTCCACTTT
.,TRBV19,16,TRBJ2-1,.,CASSPPGVANRDEQFF,TGTGCCAGTAGTCCACCGGGGGTAGCCAACAGGGATGAGCAGTTCTTC
.,TRBV5-8,15,TRBJ2-7,.,CASSSRDTLRYEQYF,TGTGCCAGCAGCTCCCGGGACACCCTCCGGTACGAGCAGTACTTC
TRBD2,TRBV5-4,14,TRBJ2-2,.,CASSLMREGGELFF,TGTGCCAGCAGCTTGATGAGGGAGGGCGGGGAGCTGTTTTTT
.,TRBV5-6,12,TRBJ1-1,.,CASSSWDTEAFF,TGTGCCAGCAGCTCTTGGGACACTGAAGCTTTCTTT
.,TRBV7-9,11,TRBJ2-2,.,CASGNTGELFF,TGTGCCAGCGGAAACACCGGGGAGCTGTTTTTT
.,TRBV29-1,14,TRBJ1-1,once,CSVTTGSMNTEAFF,TGCAGCGTTACCACAGGGAGTATGAACACTGAAGCTTTCTTT
.,TRBV4-3,15,TRBJ1-6,.,CASSQDISYNSPLHF,TGCGCCAGCAGCCAGGATATCTCCTATAATTCACCCCTCCACTTT
TRBD1,TRBV18,15,TRBJ2-7,.,CASSPLQGARDEQYF,TGTGCCAGCTCACCCTTACAGGGGGCGCGGGACGAGCAGTACTTC
.,TRBV7-8,16,TRBJ1-3,.,CASSLAGRQAGNTIYF,TGTGCCAGCAGCTTAGCAGGAAGACAGGCTGGAAACACCATATATTTT